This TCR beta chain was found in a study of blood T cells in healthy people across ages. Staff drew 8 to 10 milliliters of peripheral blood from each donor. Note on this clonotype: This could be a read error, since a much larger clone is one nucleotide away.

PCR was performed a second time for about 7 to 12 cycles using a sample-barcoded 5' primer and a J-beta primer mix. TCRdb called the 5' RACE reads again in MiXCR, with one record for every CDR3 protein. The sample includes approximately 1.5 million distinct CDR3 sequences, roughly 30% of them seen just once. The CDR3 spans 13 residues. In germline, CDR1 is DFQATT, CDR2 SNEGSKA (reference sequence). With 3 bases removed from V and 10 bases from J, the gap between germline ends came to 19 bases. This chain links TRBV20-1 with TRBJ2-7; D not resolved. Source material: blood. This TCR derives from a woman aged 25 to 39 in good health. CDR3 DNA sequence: TGCAGTGCTAGGGGCTCACTACAAGAGGCCCAGTACTTC. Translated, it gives CSARGSLQEAQYF.